This TCR beta chain was sequenced in a study of control samples from healthy donors and cancer patients. The repertoire was sequenced with immunoSEQ multiplex PCR; TCRdb's copy has only in-frame clones and lacks some. The table lists 150,000 or so clones, roughly 93% of them singletons. In its sample, this clone was seen once. CDR3 length: 16 amino acids. V was shortened by 0 bases and J by 6 bases, with 16 bases between the two germline ends. Germline values: CDR1 SGHNT, CDR2 YYREEE (reference sequence). This clonotype was obtained from a young man in good health. The genes are TRBV5-4 and TRBJ1-3; D might be TRBD1 (5 bases). Input material: blood. The CDR3 region has the DNA TGTGCCAGCAGCTTGGGGCTCAGGGTTGGTGAAAACACCATATATTTT. It specifies CASSLGLRVGENTIYF.